The present T cell receptor beta chain was sequenced within a study of PD-1 and CTLA-4 blockade in melanoma. The germline V and J ends were trimmed by 7 bases and 1 base, with 14 bases remaining between them. CDR1 KGHDR and CDR2 SFDVKD come from the germline V gene. The CDR3 contains 15 residues. Only in-frame clones appear in the TCRdb table, and some are missing; sequencing was by immunoSEQ multiplex PCR. The repertoire consists of thousands of clones, with around 80% occurring once and the leading ten covering approximately 43%. Specimen: CD8+ T cells from peripheral blood, collected before anti-PD-1 treatment. The genes are TRBV24-1 and TRBJ2-3; maybe TRBD2 (7 bases). This TCR came from a human donor with melanoma. CDR3 loop: CATSGGRAGTDTQYF. CDR3 nucleotides: TGTGCCACCAGCGGGGGGCGGGCCGGCACAGATACGCAGTATTTT.